This T cell receptor beta chain was retrieved from a study of blood T cells in healthy people across ages. This clonotype has just a few counts. J was trimmed by 2 bases and V by 3 bases; bases with no gene match: 14. CDR3 length: 18 residues. Germline V gene data show CDR1 as LGHNA and CDR2 as YNFKEQ. Sample-barcoded 5' priming and a J-beta primer mix drove a second PCR of roughly 6 to 12 cycles. Researchers report that a template-switch adaptor with 12 random nucleotides tagged each cDNA molecule. In TCRdb, the 5' RACE reads were re-called with MiXCR into one record per CDR3 protein. The repertoire holds roughly 1.9 million distinct CDR3 sequences, with about 39% as singletons.

Sequencing used blood. V and J are TRBV4-2 and TRBJ2-7, with 9 bases lining up with TRBD2. The clonotype originates from a human donor in good health. CDR3 coding DNA: TGTGCCAGCAGCCATGATAGCGGGGGAGACCTTTTACCCTACGAGCAGTACTTC. As protein: CASSHDSGGDLLPYEQYF.